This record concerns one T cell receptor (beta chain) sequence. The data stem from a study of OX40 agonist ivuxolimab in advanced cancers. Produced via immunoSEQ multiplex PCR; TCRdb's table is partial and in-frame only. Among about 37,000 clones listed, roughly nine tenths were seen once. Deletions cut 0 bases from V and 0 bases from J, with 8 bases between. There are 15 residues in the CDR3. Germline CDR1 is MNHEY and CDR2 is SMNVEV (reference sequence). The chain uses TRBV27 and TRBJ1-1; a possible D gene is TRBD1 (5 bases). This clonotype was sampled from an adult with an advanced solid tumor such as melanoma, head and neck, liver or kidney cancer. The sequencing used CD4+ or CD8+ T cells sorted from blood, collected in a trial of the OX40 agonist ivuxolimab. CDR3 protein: CASSLSGTLNTEAFF. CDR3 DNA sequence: TGTGCCAGCAGTTTATCAGGGACCCTGAACACTGAAGCTTTCTTT.